This T cell receptor (beta chain) was sequenced for a study of cytotoxic CD8 clonotypes in ibrutinib-treated CLL. Sequencing was performed with immunoSEQ multiplex PCR; in TCRdb, only in-frame clones are kept and a portion is missing. Of about 70,000 clones in the sample, 90% were seen once. V gave up 3 bases and J gave up 4 bases, with 16 bases separating them. The CDR3 length is 15 residues. CDR1 is LNHDA, CDR2 SQIVND, per germline (reference sequence). The chain uses TRBV19 and TRBJ2-7, with D uncertain. The clonotype was recovered from a human donor with chronic lymphocytic leukemia. The sequences come from PBMCs, collected after 12 months of ibrutinib treatment. Here the CDR3 DNA reads TGTGCCAGTAGTATGAATCCTCCAGGAGTATACGAGCAGTACTTC. Translated, it gives CASSMNPPGVYEQYF.